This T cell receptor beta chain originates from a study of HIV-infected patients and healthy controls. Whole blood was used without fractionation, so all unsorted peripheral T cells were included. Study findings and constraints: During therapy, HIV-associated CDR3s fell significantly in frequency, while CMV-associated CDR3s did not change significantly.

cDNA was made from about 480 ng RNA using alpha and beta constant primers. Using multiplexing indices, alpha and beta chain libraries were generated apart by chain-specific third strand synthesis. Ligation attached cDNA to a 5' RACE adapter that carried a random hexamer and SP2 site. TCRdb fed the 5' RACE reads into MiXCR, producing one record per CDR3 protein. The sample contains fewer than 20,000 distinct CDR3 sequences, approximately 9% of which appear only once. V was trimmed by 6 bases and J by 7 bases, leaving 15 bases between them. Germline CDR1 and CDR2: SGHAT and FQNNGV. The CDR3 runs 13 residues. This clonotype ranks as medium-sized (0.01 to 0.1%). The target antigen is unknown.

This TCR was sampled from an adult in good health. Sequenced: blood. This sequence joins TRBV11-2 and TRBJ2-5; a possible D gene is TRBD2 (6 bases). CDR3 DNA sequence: TGTGCCAGCAGTTGGGAGGAGGGTGGGACCCAGTACTTC. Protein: CASSWEEGGTQYF.